These 16 T cell receptor beta chains were all obtained from the same sample, sequenced in a study of technical replicates of blood from a few donors. Clones were sequenced by immunoSEQ multiplex PCR, and TCRdb holds only the in-frame ones, with some missing. The data show fewer than 90,000 clones, about 93% seen once. The sequenced sample was T cells isolated from PBMCs. The receptors here all came from a human donor in good health.

This clone was detected once. V is TRBV6-4 and J is TRBJ2-3; 8 bases fit TRBD2. After removal of 3 bases from V and 1 base from J, the junction contained 0 bases not matched to a gene. The CDR3 is 14 residues long. Germline V CDR1 and CDR2: MRHNA, SNTAGT. The CDR3 region is CASSEAGGTDTQYF. The DNA for the CDR3 is TGTGCCAGCAGTGAAGCGGGAGGCACAGATACGCAGTATTTT.

The chain couples TRBV11-2 to TRBJ2-1; 8 bases match TRBD2. Germline loops: CDR1 SGHAT, CDR2 FQNNGV. The CDR3 consists of 15 residues. With 5 bases clipped from V and 0 bases from J, the junction kept 3 bases outside the gene matches. CDR3 region: CASSHSGSSYNEQFF. In DNA, the CDR3 is TGTGCCAGCAGCCACAGCGGGAGCTCCTACAATGAGCAGTTCTTC.

CDR3 sequence reads: CASSEFTNYGYTF. The CDR3 DNA reads as TGCGCCAGCAGTGAGTTTACTAACTATGGCTACACCTTC. The V gene is TRBV10-2, the J gene TRBJ1-2; no definite D call. Germline CDR1 and CDR2: WSHSY and SAAADI. Deletions cut 1 base from V and 0 bases from J, with 3 bases between. The CDR3 runs to 13 residues.

V usage is TRBV5-1 and J usage is TRBJ1-1, with a possible D match to TRBD1 (6 bases). V was pared by 0 bases and J by 1 base, with 13 bases between. This CDR3 has 16 amino acids. Germline V gene sequence: CDR1 SGHRS, CDR2 YFSETQ. The CDR3: CASSLGRRGSNTEAFF. CDR3 in DNA: TGCGCCAGCAGCTTGGGACGAAGGGGGTCGAACACTGAAGCTTTCTTT.

This clone has just one count. This chain connects TRBV5-6 to TRBJ1-5, with D possibly TRBD1 on 5 matching bases. The CDR3 covers 17 residues. The germline V and J ends were trimmed by 0 bases and 0 bases, with 13 bases remaining between them. CDR1 and CDR2 from the germline V gene are SGHDT and YYEEEE. The chain's CDR3 is CASSLELGGSSNQPQHF. CDR3 sequence (DNA): TGTGCCAGCAGCTTGGAACTTGGGGGGTCTAGCAATCAGCCCCAGCATTTT.

The chain combines TRBV5-6 with TRBJ1-2, with D hard to call. The CDR3 has 13 amino acids. V lost 0 bases, J lost 4 bases, and 7 bases lay in between. Germline CDR1 and CDR2: SGHDT and YYEEEE. The CDR3 DNA follows: TGTGCCAGCAGCTTGGACACCACCTATGGCTACACCTTC. It encodes CASSLDTTYGYTF.

The CDR3 nucleotides are TGTGCCTGGAGTGGCCGGGACAGGGAGTGGATTGGCGCCGGGGAGCTGTTTTTT. Amino acids: CAWSGRDREWIGAGELFF. This chain uses TRBV30 with TRBJ2-2, with 9 bases matching TRBD1. This CDR3 spans 18 amino acids. Per germline, CDR1 GTSNPN and CDR2 SVGIG (reference sequence). Unmatched junction bases numbered 15, after V lost 1 base and J lost 6 bases.

The chain links TRBV5-8 to TRBJ1-2; 7 positions agree with TRBD1. The germline V gene encodes CDR1 SGHTS and CDR2 YDEGEE. V was clipped by 2 bases and J by 4 bases; unmatched bases: 11. The CDR3 has 16 amino acids. The CDR3 sequence is CASSFYLGQAVYGYTF. The CDR3 coding sequence is TGTGCCAGCAGCTTTTATTTAGGACAGGCGGTCTATGGCTACACCTTC.

The chain couples TRBV15 to TRBJ1-1; D may be TRBD1 (5 bases). This CDR3 is 16 amino acids long. Trimming left V 8 bases short and J 1 base short, with 20 bases between. Germline CDR1 and CDR2: LNHNV and YYDKDF (reference sequence). CDR3 protein: CATSYRRLGGNTEAFF. The DNA for the CDR3 is TGTGCCACCTCCTACAGGAGATTGGGAGGGAACACTGAAGCTTTCTTT.

This CDR3 reads CASSSSGQLNEKLFF. CDR3 sequence (DNA): TGCGCCAGCAGCAGTTCCGGACAGCTTAATGAAAAACTGTTTTTT. This chain links TRBV5-1 with TRBJ1-4, with D tentatively TRBD1 (6 bases). The CDR3 loop spans 15 amino acids. Trimming cost V 4 bases and J 4 bases, with 14 bases left between them. Germline assignment: CDR1 SGHRS and CDR2 YFSETQ.

V gene TRBV6-5 combines with J gene TRBJ2-7, with a tentative D call TRBD2 (6 bases). The length of the CDR3 is 14 residues. V was trimmed by 6 bases and J by 2 bases, leaving 14 bases between them. From germline, CDR1 is MNHEY and CDR2 SVGAGI. The CDR3 sequence is CASRTSGGTYEQYF. CDR3 DNA: TGTGCCAGCAGGACCTCCGGGGGTACCTACGAGCAGTACTTC.

This chain uses TRBV30 with TRBJ1-1, with TRBD1 as a possible D gene (6 bases). V was clipped by 5 bases and J by 6 bases, with 16 bases between them. This CDR3 has 13 amino acids. The V gene's germline CDR1 is GTSNPN and CDR2 SVGIG (reference sequence). CDR3 sequence (DNA): TGTGCCTGGGCTTGGCAGGGGAAAGCTGAAGCTTTCTTT. Encoded protein: CAWAWQGKAEAFF.

The CDR3 loop is CASRLGVGRPLLETQYF. In DNA, the CDR3 is TGTGCCAGCAGACTTGGCGTCGGGAGACCCTTATTGGAGACCCAGTACTTC. The J gene is TRBJ2-5, the V gene TRBV5-6; D is perhaps TRBD2 (6 bases). Trimming removed 5 bases at V and 5 bases at J, with 25 bases between. This CDR3 region has 17 residues. Germline V lookup: CDR1 SGHDT, CDR2 YYEEEE.

CDR3 residues: CASSLAGTGPTRTYNEQFF. DNA of the CDR3: TGTGCCAGCAGTTTGGCCGGGACAGGGCCCACCCGAACCTACAATGAGCAGTTCTTC. This chain connects TRBV28 to TRBJ2-1, with 9 positions matching TRBD1. This CDR3 is 19 amino acids long. Germline V gene data show CDR1 as MDHEN and CDR2 as SYDVKM. V trimming: 3 bases; J trimming: 2 bases; junction bases outside the gene matches: 14.

This clone was detected once. The V call is TRBV28, the J call TRBJ2-5, with D possibly TRBD2 on 5 matching bases. CDR1 and CDR2 (germline): MDHEN, SYDVKM. V lost 8 bases to trimming and J lost 1 base, with 11 bases between them. There are 13 residues in the CDR3. CDR3 region: CASVFSVQETQYF. CDR3 bases: TGTGCCAGCGTTTTTAGCGTCCAAGAGACCCAGTACTTC.

In regard to this clone: A read error may account for a junction end that differs from germline. The chain uses TRBV28 and TRBJ2-7; 9 bases are a match to TRBD1. CDR3 length: 11 amino acids. Germline lookup yields CDR1 MDHEN and CDR2 SYDVKM. In DNA, the CDR3 is TGTGCCAGCAGTGGCCGGGACAGGGATTCCTTC. Protein: CASSGRDRDSF.